A single sample gave rise to the 15 T cell receptor beta chains below, sequenced in a study of blood T cell repertoires in COVID-19. Only in-frame clones appear in the TCRdb table, and some are missing; sequencing was by immunoSEQ multiplex PCR. The data show about 130,000 clones, with over 80% seen just once and about 9.5% held by the top ten. Sample: peripheral blood. The receptor source for this set is a man aged 35 to 55 with active or convalescent COVID-19.

This clone has just a few counts. The CDR3 coding sequence is TGTGCCAGCAGCTTAGCGGGGCCCAACAATGAGCAGTTCTTC. It encodes CASSLAGPNNEQFF. The chain recombines TRBV7-3 with TRBJ2-1; weak D call: TRBD2 (6 bases). The CDR3 totals 14 residues. Germline CDR1 reads SGHTA; CDR2 reads FQGTGA. Trimming removed 2 bases from V and 5 bases from J, with 10 bases in between.

This clone has a handful of counts. The chain carries TRBV7-2 and TRBJ1-2, with D unresolved. The CDR3 loop spans 16 amino acids. V was trimmed by 5 bases and J by 4 bases, leaving 20 bases between them. The germline V gene has CDR1 SGHTA and CDR2 FQGNSA. CDR3 sequence reads: CASSPSGLVALYGYTF. The CDR3 DNA reads TGTGCCAGCAGCCCTTCAGGACTGGTCGCGCTCTATGGCTACACCTTC.

The gene calls are TRBV4-3 and TRBJ2-1; D perhaps matches TRBD2 (7 bases). The CDR3 has 16 residues. Trimming removed 4 bases from V and 3 bases from J, with 16 bases in between. Germline loops: CDR1 LGHNA, CDR2 YSLEER. This CDR3 reads CASSRMGRGGYNEQFF. The CDR3 DNA follows: TGCGCCAGCAGCCGGATGGGGAGGGGGGGCTACAATGAGCAGTTCTTC.

This clone was observed a few times. The chain links TRBV24-1 to TRBJ2-1; D is perhaps TRBD1 (5 bases). CDR1 and CDR2 from the germline V gene are KGHDR and SFDVKD. The CDR3 contains 15 residues. Trimming stripped 3 bases from V and 7 bases from J, with 15 bases between. The CDR3 protein is CATSDPGQTSNEQFF. The CDR3 DNA reads as TGTGCCACCAGTGATCCAGGACAAACTTCAAATGAGCAGTTCTTC.

The chain carries TRBV6-5 and TRBJ1-4; no definite D call. V shed 0 bases and J shed 2 bases, with 10 bases lying between them. Per the germline V gene, CDR1 is MNHEY and CDR2 is SVGAGI. The CDR3 consists of 16 residues. For the CDR3, the DNA is TGTGCCAGCAGTTACTCCCCAACTCGGACTAATGAAAAACTGTTTTTT. This sequence encodes CASSYSPTRTNEKLFF.

The chain is built from TRBV6-2 or TRBV6-3 and TRBJ2-5; TRBD2 might be the D (5 bases). Trimming stripped 0 bases from V and 3 bases from J, with 11 bases between. The CDR3 spans 15 residues. CDR1 and CDR2 (germline): MNHEY, SVGEGT. The CDR3 loop reads CASSYSDYSKETQYF. DNA of the CDR3: TGTGCCAGCAGTTACTCCGACTATTCAAAAGAGACCCAGTACTTC.

As for this clone: The sample holds other DNA sequences that translate to the same CDR3. J is TRBJ1-2 and V is TRBV5-1, with 11 bases matching TRBD1. J was trimmed by 6 bases and V by 3 bases; bases with no gene match: 7. This CDR3 spans 15 amino acids. In germline, CDR1 is SGHRS, CDR2 YFSETQ. This chain's CDR3 is CASSSRTGGFDGYTF. In DNA form, the CDR3 reads TGCGCCAGCAGCTCACGGACAGGGGGCTTCGATGGCTACACCTTC.

This clone was picked up many times. The genes are TRBV7-9 and TRBJ1-3, with D unclear. This CDR3 has 16 amino acids. The V gene's germline CDR1 is SEHNR and CDR2 FQNEAQ (reference sequence). Between the trimmed V and J ends, which lost 2 bases and 0 bases, there was a span of 11 bases. CDR3 loop: CASSLSEGSSGNTIYF. The CDR3 DNA is TGTGCCAGCAGCTTATCCGAGGGCTCCTCTGGAAACACCATATATTTT.

This clone was counted a single time. This chain links TRBV10-3 with TRBJ2-2; 9 nucleotides match TRBD1. The germline CDR1 and CDR2 sequences are ENHRY and SYGVKD. With V trimmed by 2 bases and J by 5 bases, 15 bases remained unmatched. The CDR3 is 19 residues long. The CDR3 here is CAISESSIFGTGLTGELFF. The DNA for the CDR3 is TGTGCCATCAGTGAGAGCAGTATCTTTGGGACAGGGTTGACCGGGGAGCTGTTTTTT.

This rearrangement joins TRBV29-1 to TRBJ1-1; 9 nucleotides align to TRBD1. Germline V gene sequence: CDR1 SQVTM, CDR2 ANQGSEA. The length of the CDR3 is 13 residues. V shed 6 bases and J 4 bases; nucleotides not matched to a gene: 6. The CDR3 sequence is CSVAQGARTEAFF. The CDR3 bases are TGCAGCGTGGCACAGGGGGCGCGCACTGAAGCTTTCTTT.

The J gene is TRBJ1-1, the V gene TRBV6-5, with TRBD1 as a possible D gene (6 bases). V lost 6 bases and J lost 10, with 21 bases in between. This CDR3 is 14 amino acids long. Germline V gives CDR1 MNHEY, CDR2 SVGAGI. The CDR3 region has the DNA TGTGCCAGCAGCCAATACAGGGAACAAGGGAGAGCTTTCTTT. This translates into CASSQYREQGRAFF.

The chain joins TRBV2 to TRBJ1-1; perhaps TRBD1 as D (6 bases). V shed 6 bases and J shed 4 bases, with 15 bases lying between them. This CDR3 spans 14 amino acids. CDR1 is SNHLY, CDR2 FYNNEI, per germline. In DNA, the CDR3 is TGTGCCAGCAGCATAGGGGGGGGGCCCACTGAAGCTTTCTTT. As protein: CASSIGGGPTEAFF.

The genes are TRBV5-4 and TRBJ2-7, with D perhaps matching TRBD1 (7 bases). This CDR3 comprises 14 residues. Germline lookup yields CDR1 SGHNT and CDR2 YYREEE (reference sequence). With 8 bases removed from V and 1 base from J, the gap between germline ends came to 16 bases. The CDR3 spells CARVYRGLSYEQYF. CDR3 nucleotide sequence: TGTGCCAGGGTATACAGGGGACTTTCCTACGAGCAGTACTTC.

The chain is built from TRBV30 and TRBJ1-1; possibly TRBD1 for D (5 bases). This CDR3 region has 15 residues. V lost 2 bases to trimming and J lost 4 bases, with 17 bases between them. CDR1 and CDR2 (germline): GTSNPN, SVGIG (reference sequence). In DNA form, the CDR3 reads TGTGCCTGGAGTCCTTTCGGGGGATGGGGCACTGAAGCTTTCTTT. The encoded protein is CAWSPFGGWGTEAFF.

This clone was detected only a few times. The rearrangement links TRBV12-5 to TRBJ1-3; TRBD1 aligns across 7 bases. The germline V gene has CDR1 LGHNT and CDR2 FRNRAP. V was clipped by 1 base and J by 3 bases; unmatched bases: 3. The CDR3 extends over 15 amino acids. The CDR3 DNA sequence: TGTGCTAGTGGTTTGGGGACAGGAGTTGGAAACACCATATATTTT. Amino acid sequence: CASGLGTGVGNTIYF.